A single sample gave rise to the 29 T cell receptor beta chains below, sequenced in a study of early T cells in non-severe SARS-CoV-2 infection (dated by TCRdb to the early 2020s). Libraries were prepared through 5' RACE. Sequenced on a NextSeq 500. TCRdb reprocessing: public reads trimmed at Q25 with fastp, clones called with MiXCR, in-frame beta chains kept. Identical CDR3 protein sequences are pooled into one entry, listed with their most common genes and DNA. This sample comprises 46,000 or so distinct CDR3 sequences, 4% of them detected only once. Jointly, the top ten make up around 2.8% of the sample. The sample was whole blood. These receptor sequences come from an adult who was a healthcare worker with PCR-confirmed SARS-CoV-2 infection or an uninfected control (not recorded which).

This clonotype was found many times. The rearrangement joins TRBV14 to TRBJ2-1; possibly TRBD1 for D (5 bases). The CDR3 consists of 15 residues. Trimming shortened V by 4 bases and J by 0 bases, and 10 bases separated the two germline ends. Germline V CDR1 and CDR2: SGHDN, FVKESK. CDR3 nucleotide sequence: TGTGCCAGCAGCCTACAGGTGGGCTCCTACAATGAGCAGTTCTTC. Protein product: CASSLQVGSYNEQFF. Looking up the rest from reference TRBV14 and TRBJ2-1 gives the full variable domain: EAGVTQFPSHSVIEKGQTVTLRCDPISGHDNLYWYRRVMGKEIKFLLHFVKESKQDESGMPNNRFLAERTGGTYSTLKVQPAELEDSGVYFCASSLQVGSYNEQFFGPGTRLTVL.

V and J are TRBV12-3 or TRBV12-4 and TRBJ2-7; tentatively, D is TRBD2 (6 bases). Deletions cut 3 bases from V and 6 bases from J, with 12 bases between. CDR3 length: 13 residues. CDR3 in amino acids: CASSLSGSPEQYF. CDR3 sequence (DNA): TGTGCCAGCAGTTTGTCCGGGAGTCCCGAGCAGTACTTC.

This clonotype appeared many times. The genes are TRBV6-5 and TRBJ2-5; D is unclear. Trimming shortened V by 6 bases and J by 5 bases, and 19 bases separated the two germline ends. The germline CDR1 and CDR2 sequences are MNHEY and SVGAGI. This CDR3 is built from 15 residues. The CDR3: CASRAHVDLMETQYF. Here the CDR3 DNA reads TGTGCCAGCAGGGCCCACGTGGATTTGATGGAGACCCAGTACTTC.

This clonotype was detected many times. The rearrangement links TRBV18 to TRBJ1-2; D is ambiguous. In germline, CDR1 is KGHSH, CDR2 LQKENI. V was trimmed by 4 bases and J by 1 base, leaving 16 bases between them. This CDR3 has 16 residues. The CDR3 nucleotides read TGTGCCAGCTCACGGAACGAAGGAGGGTTTAACTATGGCTACACCTTC. It yields the protein CASSRNEGGFNYGYTF. Complete variable domain (other parts from reference TRBV18 and TRBJ1-2): NAGVMQNPRHLVRRRGQEARLRCSPMKGHSHVYWYRQLPEEGLKFMVYLQKENIIDESGMPKERFSAEFPKEGPSILRIQQVVRGDSAAYFCASSRNEGGFNYGYTFGSGTRLTVV.

This clonotype was picked up a small number of times. The J gene is TRBJ2-3, the V gene TRBV7-2; D is uncertain. Per the germline V gene, CDR1 is SGHTA and CDR2 is FQGNSA. The CDR3 runs 15 residues. The ends were cut back, 2 bases at V and 0 bases at J, with 9 bases in the middle. CDR3 coding DNA: TGTGCCAGCAGCTTATTAGTGGTCAGCACAGATACGCAGTATTTT. The encoded protein is CASSLLVVSTDTQYF.

This clonotype was counted ten times or more. V and J are TRBV6-1 and TRBJ1-5; D is unresolved. Germline CDR1 MNHNS, CDR2 SASEGT. Trimming stripped 2 bases from V and 7 bases from J, with 9 bases between. This CDR3 spans 13 amino acids. The CDR3 sequence: CASSEWRGQPQHF. The DNA for the CDR3 is TGTGCCAGCAGTGAATGGCGAGGGCAGCCCCAGCATTTT.

This clonotype was seen ten or more times. The V and J genes are TRBV29-1 and TRBJ2-6; D remains unclear. CDR1 and CDR2 (germline): SQVTM, ANQGSEA. The CDR3 loop spans 13 amino acids. Trimming cost V 4 bases and J 0 bases, with 4 bases left between them. In nucleotides, the CDR3 is TGCAGCGTTGCTACCTCTGGGGCCAACGTCCTGACTTTC. It translates to CSVATSGANVLTF.

This clonotype was counted many times. The chain joins TRBV7-3 to TRBJ2-6; D is perhaps TRBD1 (5 bases). CDR3 length: 15 amino acids. Trimming left V 3 bases short and J 4 bases short, with 10 bases between. The germline V gene has CDR1 SGHTA and CDR2 FQGTGA. DNA for the CDR3: TGTGCCAGCAGCTTGACAGTTTCCGGGGCCAACGTCCTGACTTTC. Its protein is CASSLTVSGANVLTF.

This chain joins TRBV29-1 and TRBJ2-3; D not certain. This CDR3 comprises 11 residues. Trimming stripped 8 bases from V and 0 bases from J, with 6 bases between. CDR1 SQVTM and CDR2 ANQGSEA come from the germline V gene. The CDR3 protein is CSCGSTDTQYF. In DNA, the CDR3 is TGCAGCTGCGGCAGCACAGATACGCAGTATTTT.

This clonotype was counted at least ten times. The V and J genes are TRBV18 and TRBJ1-1; D possibly corresponds to TRBD1 (6 bases). There are 14 residues in the CDR3. Per the germline V gene, CDR1 is KGHSH and CDR2 is LQKENI. Between the trimmed V and J ends, which lost 1 base and 0 bases, there was a span of 6 bases. The CDR3 here is CASSPQGVNTEAFF. The CDR3 DNA reads TGTGCCAGCTCACCACAGGGGGTGAACACTGAAGCTTTCTTT. The full variable domain, rest sourced from reference TRBV18 and TRBJ1-1, is NAGVMQNPRHLVRRRGQEARLRCSPMKGHSHVYWYRQLPEEGLKFMVYLQKENIIDESGMPKERFSAEFPKEGPSILRIQQVVRGDSAAYFCASSPQGVNTEAFFGQGTRLTVV.

This clonotype was detected many times. V usage is TRBV29-1 and J usage is TRBJ2-5; a possible D gene is TRBD2 (5 bases). CDR1 SQVTM and CDR2 ANQGSEA come from the germline V gene. There are 12 residues in the CDR3. V lost 6 bases, J lost 5 bases, and 13 bases lay in between. The DNA of the CDR3 is TGCAGCGTGGAGGCGGGCCGGGAGACCCAGTACTTC. Its protein is CSVEAGRETQYF.

This clonotype was counted many times. The chain links TRBV6-1 to TRBJ1-5; tentative D call: TRBD1 (6 bases). Trimming left V 7 bases short and J 4 bases short, with 14 bases between. The germline gives CDR1 MNHNS, CDR2 SASEGT. The CDR3 has 14 amino acids. CDR3 nucleotide sequence: TGTGCCAGCAAGGAGTACACAGGGAATCAGCCCCAGCATTTT. It yields the protein CASKEYTGNQPQHF.

This clonotype has a count of ten or more. The chain employs TRBV6-5 and TRBJ2-3; 7 nucleotides match TRBD2. The V segment lost 10 bases and the J segment 2 bases; nucleotides outside the gene matches: 15. CDR3 length: 16 amino acids. From germline, CDR1 is MNHEY and CDR2 SVGAGI. CDR3 nucleotide sequence: TGTGCCACTATGAGAGCCGGGACTATTTTCACAGATACGCAGTATTTT. This sequence encodes CATMRAGTIFTDTQYF.

This clonotype was counted many times. This chain links TRBV6-5 with TRBJ2-2, with a weak D call TRBD2 (5 bases). Looked up from germline, CDR1 is MNHEY and CDR2 is SVGAGI. V lost 1 base to trimming and J lost 7 bases, with 7 bases between them. The CDR3 contains 13 residues. The CDR3 sequence is CASSYLEVGELFF. CDR3 nucleotide sequence: TGTGCCAGCAGTTACTTGGAGGTCGGGGAGCTGTTTTTT.

This clonotype has at least ten counts. The CDR3 region has the DNA TGTGCCAGCAGTTCCATCGGGACTAGCGGGTGGGGGACAGAGACCCAGTACTTC. Protein sequence: CASSSIGTSGWGTETQYF. This rearrangement joins TRBV27 to TRBJ2-5; 12 nucleotides line up with TRBD2. The CDR3 loop spans 18 amino acids. V lost 4 bases and J lost 4; bases outside the gene matches: 13. Germline CDR1 and CDR2: MNHEY and SMNVEV (reference sequence).

As to this clonotype: A much larger clonotype is one base distant, so this may be a read error. The chain combines TRBV10-1 with TRBJ2-1; 7 bases align to TRBD1. This CDR3 region has 11 residues. Trimming took 6 bases from V and 15 from J; bases not matched to a gene: 8. In germline, CDR1 is WNHNN, CDR2 SYGVQD (reference sequence). This CDR3 reads CASSKGTELFF. DNA for the CDR3: TGCGCCAGCAGCAAGGGGACAGAGTTGTTCTTC.

V usage is TRBV5-5 and J usage is TRBJ2-2; D call uncertain. This CDR3 is built from 15 residues. V gave up 4 bases and J gave up 4 bases, with 14 bases separating them. The V gene's germline CDR1 is SGHKS and CDR2 YYEKEE (reference sequence). In nucleotides, the CDR3 is TGTGCCAGCAGCCGCCCTTACTTCTTCACCGGGGAGCTGTTTTTT. This sequence encodes CASSRPYFFTGELFF.

Regarding this clonotype: A clone one base away is much larger, so this may be a read error. The chain has TRBV12-3 or TRBV12-4 and TRBJ2-3, with D perhaps TRBD1 or TRBD2 (5 bases each). This CDR3 is built from 16 residues. CDR3 residues: CACSLWSRGRGDTQYF. The CDR3 DNA sequence: TGTGCCTGCAGTTTATGGTCGAGGGGACGAGGAGATACGCAGTATTTT.

This rearrangement joins TRBV12-3 or TRBV12-4 to TRBJ1-4, with TRBD1 identical over 9 bases. Trimming removed 4 bases from V and 8 bases from J; junction bases left unmatched: 11. This CDR3 region has 16 residues. CDR3 nucleotides: TGTGCCAGCAGTTACACGCTGGACAGGGGTGGGGAAAAACTGTTTTTT. Encoded protein: CASSYTLDRGGEKLFF.

Only a few counts were recorded for this clonotype. The genes are TRBV6-2 or TRBV6-3 and TRBJ2-5; D assignment may be TRBD1 or TRBD2 (5 bases each). Trimming removed 6 bases from V and 2 bases from J, with 10 bases in between. The CDR3 runs 13 residues. Looked up from germline, CDR1 is MNHEY and CDR2 is SVGEGT. CDR3 in amino acids: CASSGTVQETQYF. CDR3 bases: TGTGCCAGCAGCGGGACGGTTCAAGAGACCCAGTACTTC.

This clonotype was counted ten times or more. This rearrangement joins TRBV7-2 to TRBJ1-5; TRBD1 might be the D (5 bases). V gave up 1 base and J gave up 5 bases, with 12 bases separating them. Germline lookup yields CDR1 SGHTA and CDR2 FQGNSA. The CDR3 is made up of 15 amino acids. The CDR3, as DNA: TGTGCCAGCAGCTTAGTGGCAGGGCAGGATCAGCCCCAGCATTTT. This sequence encodes CASSLVAGQDQPQHF.

This clonotype has a count of ten or more. The chain has TRBV30 and TRBJ2-1; 13 bases match TRBD2. The CDR3 length is 15 residues. Germline V gene lookup returns CDR1 GTSNPN and CDR2 SVGIG (reference sequence). V gave up 1 base and J gave up 8 bases; unmatched junction bases: 5. The CDR3 loop reads CAWSATSGGADEQFF. The CDR3 DNA is TGTGCCTGGAGTGCAACTAGCGGGGGGGCTGATGAGCAGTTCTTC.

The chain has TRBV9 and TRBJ2-1; 12 nucleotides line up with TRBD2. Germline assignment: CDR1 SGDLS and CDR2 YYNGEE. This CDR3 is 18 amino acids long. J lost 1 base, V lost 4 bases, and 9 bases had no gene match. DNA for the CDR3: TGTGCCAGCAGCCTGACTAGCGGGAGAGTTGGGTCCTACAATGAGCAGTTCTTC. It codes for CASSLTSGRVGSYNEQFF.

Points on this clonotype: It may be a read error: a sequence one base away is much more abundant. The chain uses TRBV7-6 and TRBJ2-3; perhaps TRBD2 as D (7 bases). CDR1 and CDR2 from the germline V gene are SGHVS and FNYEAQ. The CDR3 runs to 15 residues. CDR3 sequence: CASGLMGGLEDTQYF. CDR3 sequence (DNA): TGTGCCAGCGGCTTAATGGGGGGGCTCGAGGATACGCAGTATTTT.

This clonotype occurred many times. The chain has TRBV12-3 or TRBV12-4 and TRBJ2-2; tentatively, D is TRBD2 (6 bases). The CDR3 covers 17 residues. V gave up 7 bases and J gave up 0 bases, with 18 bases separating them. The CDR3 nucleotides are TGTGCCAGCACTCCGGGACTCGACTTTGCGAACACCGGGGAGCTGTTTTTT. Amino acids: CASTPGLDFANTGELFF.

This clonotype was seen many times. The chain employs TRBV29-1 and TRBJ1-3; 9 nucleotides agree with TRBD1. CDR1 and CDR2 from the germline V gene are SQVTM and ANQGSEA. The CDR3 contains 15 residues. The J segment lost 1 base and the V segment lost 6 bases, leaving 7 bases of the junction unmatched. The chain's CDR3 is CSVPGTGMSGNTIYF. In DNA, the CDR3 is TGCAGCGTGCCCGGGACAGGGATGTCTGGAAACACCATATATTTT.

This clonotype was found many times. This rearrangement joins TRBV5-1 to TRBJ2-7; 11 bases match TRBD2. Trimming cost V 4 bases and J 6 bases; bases outside gene matches: 3. Germline CDR1 SGHRS, CDR2 YFSETQ. This CDR3 comprises 13 residues. CDR3 residues: CASSELAGVEQYF. Written as DNA, the CDR3 is TGCGCCAGCAGCGAACTAGCGGGAGTCGAGCAGTACTTC.

This clonotype was seen repeatedly, ten times or more. The chain links TRBV7-8 to TRBJ1-6; 7 nucleotides agree with TRBD1. There are 16 residues in the CDR3. The ends lost 5 bases at V and 8 bases at J; junction bases unmatched: 12. Germline-derived CDR1 and CDR2 are SGHVS and FQNEAQ. CDR3 in amino acids: CASSRLRGLSYSPLHF. In DNA form, the CDR3 reads TGTGCCAGCAGCCGTCTCAGGGGGTTGTCGTATTCACCCCTCCACTTT.

At least ten counts were recorded for this clonotype. The V gene is TRBV29-1, the J gene TRBJ2-7; 8 bases agree with TRBD1. Looked up from germline, CDR1 is SQVTM and CDR2 is ANQGSEA. The CDR3 runs to 13 residues. The J segment lost 3 bases and the V segment lost 3 bases, leaving 4 bases of the junction unmatched. CDR3 region: CSVEVDRDYEQYF. The CDR3, as DNA: TGCAGCGTTGAGGTGGACAGGGACTACGAGCAGTACTTC.